This is a list of T cell receptor beta chains from one sample in a study of T cells in Graves' hyperthyroidism and ophthalmopathy. In TCRdb, the multiplex PCR reads were re-called with MiXCR into one record per CDR3 protein. This table holds approximately 610,000 distinct CDR3 sequences, roughly 14% found once. Sequencing was performed on blood. Receptor source: a woman between 40 and 55 years old with Graves' ophthalmopathy. The conserved cysteine and the conserved F or W are not part of the CDR3 here. A D gene is named only where the DNA matches it firmly.

J | V | D | CDR3
TRBJ2-4 | TRBV6-2/TRBV6-3 | . | ASSYVGRSPY
TRBJ1-1 | TRBV12-3/TRBV12-4 | . | ASSLATGGEAF
TRBJ2-7 | TRBV7-2 | TRBD2 | ASRPLAGDSYEQY
TRBJ2-2 | TRBV12-3/TRBV12-4 | . | ASSIPAGTGELF
TRBJ2-2 | TRBV20-1 | TRBD2 | SANPLSGRPGELF
TRBJ2-7 | TRBV29-1 | TRBD1 | SVEEGDSSYEQY
TRBJ2-7 | TRBV6-5 | TRBD2 | ASRRDPTSVTYEQY
TRBJ2-5 | TRBV18 | TRBD2 | ASSLLAGDQETQY
TRBJ1-2 | TRBV19 | TRBD1 | ASSRARGTNYGYT
TRBJ2-5 | TRBV20-1 | . | SARDQGQETQY
TRBJ2-6 | TRBV13 | . | ASSSVEGAGANVLT
TRBJ2-5 | TRBV5-1 | TRBD2 | ASMSRLAEEIQY
TRBJ2-5 | TRBV4-1 | TRBD2 | ASSQEGRRGETQY
TRBJ2-5 | TRBV7-9 | . | ASSRGGDGTQY
TRBJ2-4 | TRBV9 | TRBD1 | ASSVDPGGIAKNIQY
TRBJ2-7 | TRBV28 | . | ASSFSDREQY
TRBJ2-7 | TRBV11-2 | . | ASSLIWSAYEQY
TRBJ2-7 | TRBV4-1 | . | ASSQVLRTLSYEQY
TRBJ2-7 | TRBV30 | TRBD1 | AWRSVRGPYEQY
TRBJ2-5 | TRBV20-1 | TRBD2 | SAELAGDIHETQY
TRBJ1-2 | TRBV7-2 | . | ASSQLEFGYT
TRBJ2-2 | TRBV5-1 | . | ASSLQPALAITGELF
TRBJ1-5 | TRBV6-1 | TRBD1 | ASRGQGSVQPQH
TRBJ1-5 | TRBV7-6 | . | ASSLTGTHQPQH
TRBJ2-2 | TRBV29-1 | . | SVVPSAVANTGELF